The next 8 T cell receptor beta chains were all read from a single sample in a study of CD8 T cells in Susac syndrome. Random hexamers served to reverse transcribe roughly 0.45 to 1 ug RNA. TCRdb recomputed calls from the immunoSEQ multiplex PCR reads with MiXCR, one row per CDR3 protein. Of hundreds of thousands of distinct CDR3 sequences in the sample, about 85% were seen once. The sequenced sample was CD8+ T cells from PBMCs. Receptors were obtained from a human donor with multiple sclerosis.

The CDR3 spells CASSVNSGSITDTQYF. CDR3 DNA sequence: TGTGCCAGCAGCGTCAATAGCGGGAGTATAACAGATACGCAGTATTTT. V gene TRBV9 combines with J gene TRBJ2-3, with 9 bases identical to TRBD2. This CDR3 spans 16 amino acids. J lost 3 bases, V lost 2 bases, and 7 bases had no gene match. Germline V gene data show CDR1 as SGDLS and CDR2 as YYNGEE.

The chain employs TRBV30 and TRBJ1-3; D unclear. This CDR3 comprises 12 residues. Germline-derived CDR1 and CDR2 are GTSNPN and SVGIG (reference sequence). Between the trimmed V and J ends, which lost 0 bases and 8 bases, there was a span of 8 bases. CDR3 amino acids: CAWSVEVDTIYF. CDR3 nucleotides: TGTGCCTGGAGTGTAGAGGTGGACACCATATATTTT.

The chain couples TRBV29-1 to TRBJ2-5; maybe TRBD1 (6 bases). Trimming took off 4 bases at V and 4 bases at J, with 19 bases between the two ends. The CDR3 is 15 amino acids. CDR1 is SQVTM, CDR2 ANQGSEA, per germline. CDR3 amino acids: CSVGGQGALGETQYF. For the CDR3, the DNA is TGCAGCGTTGGGGGGCAGGGAGCGCTCGGAGAGACCCAGTACTTC.

In DNA, the CDR3 is TGTGCCAGCAGCGTTGACGGGGGGCCCTACAATGAGCAGTTCTTC. Protein: CASSVDGGPYNEQFF. The chain carries TRBV9 and TRBJ2-1, with D maybe TRBD2 (7 bases). The V gene lost 2 bases and the J gene lost 2 bases, with 11 bases spanning the gap. Germline values: CDR1 SGDLS, CDR2 YYNGEE. The CDR3 sequence is 15 residues long.

The CDR3 spells CASSQDPFYGYTF. Written as DNA, the CDR3 is TGCGCCAGCAGCCAAGATCCCTTCTATGGCTACACCTTC. The chain carries TRBV4-1 and TRBJ1-2; D remains ambiguous. The CDR3 has 13 residues. Germline V CDR1 and CDR2: MGHRA, YSYEKL. V lost 0 bases and J lost 4, with 6 bases in between.

V usage is TRBV2 and J usage is TRBJ2-1, with D perhaps TRBD2 (6 bases). This CDR3 has 14 amino acids. From germline, CDR1 is SNHLY and CDR2 FYNNEI. The V end lost 11 bases, the J end lost 4 bases, and 18 bases lay between the germline ends. CDR3 amino acids: CALSNGGLYNEQFF. As DNA, the CDR3 is TGTGCCCTCTCAAACGGGGGATTATACAATGAGCAGTTCTTC. Full variable domain (rest looked up from reference TRBV2 and TRBJ2-1): EPEVTQTPSHQVTQMGQEVILRCVPISNHLYFYWYRQILGQKVEFLVSFYNNEISEKSEIFDDQFSVERPDGSNFTLKIRSTKLEDSAMYFCALSNGGLYNEQFFGPGTRLTVL.

This chain uses TRBV27 with TRBJ1-2, with D possibly being TRBD1 (5 bases). Germline V lookup: CDR1 MNHEY, CDR2 SMNVEV (reference sequence). V was shortened by 5 bases and J by 8 bases, with 21 bases between the two germline ends. This CDR3 spans 15 amino acids. The CDR3 here is CASSPIQARRGGYTF. CDR3 coding DNA: TGTGCCAGCAGTCCGATACAGGCCCGCCGGGGCGGCTACACCTTC.

The V gene is TRBV7-9, the J gene TRBJ2-1; 12 nucleotides align to TRBD2. CDR1 and CDR2 (germline): SEHNR, FQNEAQ (reference sequence). Trimming cost V 3 bases and J 6 bases; bases outside gene matches: 12. This CDR3 has 18 residues. CDR3 in amino acids: CASSFYLASGRAGNEQFF. The CDR3 DNA follows: TGTGCCAGCAGCTTCTACCTCGCTAGCGGGAGGGCCGGCAATGAGCAGTTCTTC. The full variable domain, with the rest looked up from reference TRBV7-9 and TRBJ2-1, is DTGVSQNPRHKITKRGQNVTFRCDPISEHNRLYWYRQTLGQGPEFLTYFQNEAQLEKSRLLSDRFSAERPKGSFSTLEIQRTEQGDSAMYLCASSFYLASGRAGNEQFFGPGTRLTVL.